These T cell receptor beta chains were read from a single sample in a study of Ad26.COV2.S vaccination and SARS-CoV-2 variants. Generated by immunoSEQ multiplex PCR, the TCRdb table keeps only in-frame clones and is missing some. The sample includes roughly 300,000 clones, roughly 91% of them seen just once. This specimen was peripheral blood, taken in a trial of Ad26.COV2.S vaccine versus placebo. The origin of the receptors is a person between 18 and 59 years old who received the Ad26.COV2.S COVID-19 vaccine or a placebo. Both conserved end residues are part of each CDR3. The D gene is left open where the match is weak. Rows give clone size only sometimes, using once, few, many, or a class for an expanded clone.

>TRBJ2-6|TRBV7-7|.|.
CASSPGPRGASSGANVLTF
TGTGCCAGCAGCCCCGGGCCCAGGGGGGCCAGCTCTGGGGCCAACGTCCTGACTTTC
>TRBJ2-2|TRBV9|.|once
CASSVVRGMNTGELFF
TGTGCCAGCAGCGTAGTACGTGGGATGAACACCGGGGAGCTGTTTTTT
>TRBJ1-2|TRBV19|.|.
CARGRSGVDGYTF
TGTGCCAGGGGCCGGTCCGGGGTTGATGGCTACACCTTC
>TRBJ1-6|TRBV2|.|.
CASRVDVSLSPLHF
TGTGCCAGCAGGGTCGATGTCAGCCTCTCACCCCTCCACTTT
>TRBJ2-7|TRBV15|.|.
CATSRMGASDEQYF
TGTGCCACCAGCAGAATGGGGGCGTCAGACGAGCAGTACTTC
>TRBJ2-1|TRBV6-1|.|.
CASSEQITSRSHEQFF
TGTGCCAGCAGTGAACAGATTACTAGCAGGTCTCATGAGCAGTTCTTC
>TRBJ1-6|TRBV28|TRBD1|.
CASVGTGSSYNSPLHF
TGTGCCAGCGTTGGGACAGGGAGCTCCTATAATTCACCCCTCCACTTT
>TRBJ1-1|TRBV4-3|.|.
CASSLTSGTTEAFF
TGCGCCAGCAGCCTAACCTCCGGGACCACTGAAGCTTTCTTT
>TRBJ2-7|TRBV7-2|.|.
CASSFYRSSYEQYF
TGTGCCAGCAGCTTTTACCGGAGCTCCTACGAGCAGTACTTC
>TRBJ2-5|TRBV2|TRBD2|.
CASRRAGTSGRETQYF
TGTGCCAGCAGGAGGGCCGGGACTAGCGGGAGGGAGACCCAGTACTTC
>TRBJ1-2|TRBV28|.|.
CASSFSAGDGYTF
TGTGCCAGCAGTTTCTCGGCAGGGGATGGCTACACCTTC
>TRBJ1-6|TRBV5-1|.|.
CASSLDPGGVDSPLHF
TGCGCCAGCAGCTTGGACCCGGGGGGAGTTGATTCACCCCTCCACTTT
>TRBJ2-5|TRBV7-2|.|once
CASSLVGPGETQYF
TGTGCCAGCAGCTTAGTTGGGCCGGGGGAGACCCAGTACTTC
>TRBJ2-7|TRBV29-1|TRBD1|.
CSVEADRGYEQYF
TGCAGCGTTGAGGCGGACAGGGGCTACGAGCAGTACTTC
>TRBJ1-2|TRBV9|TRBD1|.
CASSPGGTYGYTF
TGTGCCAGCAGCCCAGGGGGGACCTATGGCTACACCTTC
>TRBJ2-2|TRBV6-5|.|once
CASREMTVSGELFF
TGTGCCAGCAGAGAGATGACGGTGTCCGGGGAGCTGTTTTTT
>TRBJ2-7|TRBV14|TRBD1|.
CASSQWDSSYEQYF
TGTGCCAGCAGCCAATGGGACAGCTCCTACGAGCAGTACTTC
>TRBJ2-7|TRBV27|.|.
CASSPKGVRTYEQYF
TGTGCCAGCAGTCCGAAGGGGGTAAGGACCTACGAGCAGTACTTC